This is a list of T cell receptor beta chains from one sample in a study of T cell responses to AZD1222 COVID-19 vaccine. Produced via immunoSEQ multiplex PCR; TCRdb's table is partial and in-frame only. This table holds some 130,000 clones, around four fifths found once. The source material was peripheral blood, sampled on day 0 of AZD1222 vaccination. These TCRs come from an adult in good health. Both conserved end residues are part of each CDR3. A D gene is named only where the DNA matches it firmly. Clone size is given for some rows only: seen once, a few or many times, or a class if the clone is expanded.

DNA: TGTGCCAGCAGCTTAGACTCCAGCTCTGGAAACACCATATATTTT
CDR3: CASSLDSSSGNTIYF
length: 15
J: TRBJ1-3
D: .
size: few
V: TRBV13

DNA: TGCGCCAGCAGCTTGGACAGGGTCTATGGCTACACCTTC
CDR3: CASSLDRVYGYTF
length: 13
J: TRBJ1-2
D: .
size: .
V: TRBV5-1

DNA: TGTGCCAGAAGCCCTAAGACAGTTTCCTACGAGCAGTACTTC
CDR3: CARSPKTVSYEQYF
length: 14
J: TRBJ2-7
D: .
size: .
V: TRBV5-3

DNA: TGTGCCAGCAGCCCCCGGGGACGGAGCTCCTACGAGCAGTACTTC
CDR3: CASSPRGRSSYEQYF
length: 15
J: TRBJ2-7
D: .
size: .
V: TRBV28

DNA: TGTGCCAGTAGTACAGGGGTCGTGGCTACGCAGTATTTT
CDR3: CASSTGVVATQYF
length: 13
J: TRBJ2-3
D: .
size: .
V: TRBV19

DNA: TGTGCCAGCAGGCTCTCCTTAATTTATACGCAGTATTTT
CDR3: CASRLSLIYTQYF
length: 13
J: TRBJ2-3
D: .
size: .
V: TRBV28

DNA: TGCGCCAGCAGCTTGCGTTTAGAAGGGTATGGCTACACCTTC
CDR3: CASSLRLEGYGYTF
length: 14
J: TRBJ1-2
D: .
size: .
V: TRBV5-1

DNA: TGTGCCAGCAGTCAGACAGTTGAAGCTTTCTTT
CDR3: CASSQTVEAFF
length: 11
J: TRBJ1-1
D: .
size: .
V: TRBV6-2/TRBV6-3

DNA: TGTGCCAGCAGCGTTACCGGGGGCGCAGAAGCTTTCTTT
CDR3: CASSVTGGAEAFF
length: 13
J: TRBJ1-1
D: .
size: .
V: TRBV9

DNA: TGTGCCAGCAGCACGAACACTGAAGCTTTCTTT
CDR3: CASSTNTEAFF
length: 11
J: TRBJ1-1
D: .
size: .
V: TRBV12-3/TRBV12-4

DNA: TGTGCCAGCAGTCCGATCAGACGGGGCGGGGAGCAGTACTTC
CDR3: CASSPIRRGGEQYF
length: 14
J: TRBJ2-7
D: .
size: .
V: TRBV6-5

DNA: TGTGCCAGCAGCCAAGATAGGGGGCCGGGACTAGCAAATCGCTCCTACGAGCAGTACTTC
CDR3: CASSQDRGPGLANRSYEQYF
length: 20
J: TRBJ2-7
D: TRBD2
size: .
V: TRBV14

DNA: TGTGCCAGCAGAGGGACAGATTCCTATGGCTACACCTTC
CDR3: CASRGTDSYGYTF
length: 13
J: TRBJ1-2
D: TRBD1
size: once
V: TRBV12-3/TRBV12-4

DNA: TGCGCCAGCAGCTTTGAGGGTAACTATGGCTACACCTTC
CDR3: CASSFEGNYGYTF
length: 13
J: TRBJ1-2
D: .
size: .
V: TRBV5-1

DNA: TGTGCCAGCAGCCGGACAGCGGAGGTAGTTTATGAGCAGTTCTTC
CDR3: CASSRTAEVVYEQFF
length: 15
J: TRBJ2-1
D: .
size: .
V: TRBV5-5

DNA: TGTGCCAGCAGTATGAACACTGAAGCTTTCTTT
CDR3: CASSMNTEAFF
length: 11
J: TRBJ1-1
D: .
size: .
V: TRBV6-1

DNA: TGTGCCAGCAGCCGTAGTAGTAGTAGGGCAATGGTCCCTTCCTACGAGCAGTACTTC
CDR3: CASSRSSSRAMVPSYEQYF
length: 19
J: TRBJ2-7
D: .
size: .
V: TRBV5-5

DNA: TGTGCCAGCAGCCAAAAAAACAGGGTCCGATCGATTATAGGCTACACCTTC
CDR3: CASSQKNRVRSIIGYTF
length: 17
J: TRBJ1-2
D: .
size: .
V: TRBV27

DNA: TGTGCCAGCAGCCCTGCGGGGGGATCCTACGAGCAGTACTTC
CDR3: CASSPAGGSYEQYF
length: 14
J: TRBJ2-7
D: TRBD2
size: .
V: TRBV11-2

DNA: TGCGCCAGCAGCTCCATGGGGGGACGAGGCGGGGAGCTGTTTTTT
CDR3: CASSSMGGRGGELFF
length: 15
J: TRBJ2-2
D: .
size: .
V: TRBV5-1

DNA: TGTGCCAGCAGCCTCGACAGCCACAATCAGCCCCAGCATTTT
CDR3: CASSLDSHNQPQHF
length: 14
J: TRBJ1-5
D: .
size: .
V: TRBV7-9

DNA: TGCGCCAGCGGACCCGGGCAAGTTAATGAAAAACTGTTTTTT
CDR3: CASGPGQVNEKLFF
length: 14
J: TRBJ1-4
D: .
size: .
V: TRBV5-1